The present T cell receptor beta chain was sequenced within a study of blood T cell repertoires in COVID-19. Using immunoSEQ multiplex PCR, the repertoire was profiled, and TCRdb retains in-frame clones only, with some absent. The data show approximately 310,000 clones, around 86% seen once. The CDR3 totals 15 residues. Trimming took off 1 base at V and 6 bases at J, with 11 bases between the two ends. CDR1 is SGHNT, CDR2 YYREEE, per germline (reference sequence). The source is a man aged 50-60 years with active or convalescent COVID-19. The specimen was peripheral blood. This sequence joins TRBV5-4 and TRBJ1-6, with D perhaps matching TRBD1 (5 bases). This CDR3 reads CASSLNRGFNSPLHF. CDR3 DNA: TGTGCCAGCAGCTTGAATCGGGGGTTTAATTCACCCCTCCACTTT.